These T cell receptor beta chains were read from a single sample in a study of CD8 T cells in ankylosing spondylitis. TCRdb reanalysed the 5' RACE reads using MiXCR and keeps one entry per CDR3 protein. Among 50,000 to 75,000 distinct CDR3 sequences listed, about 6.2% were seen once. Sequencing was performed on synovial fluid, either unsorted or a sorted T cell fraction (not recorded which). These receptor sequences come from a male donor with ankylosing spondylitis. CDR3s include the opening cysteine and the closing phenylalanine or tryptophan. The D gene is left open where the match is weak. Size values are once, few and many counts, or a class for expanded clones, and some rows have none.

D gene: .
V gene: TRBV10-3
J gene: TRBJ1-5
clone size: many
CDR3 protein: CAISDMAGNQPQHF
CDR3 DNA: TGTGCCATCAGTGACATGGCGGGCAATCAGCCCCAGCATTTT

D gene: .
V gene: TRBV7-3
J gene: TRBJ1-1
clone size: many
CDR3 protein: CASSLQMNTEAFF
CDR3 DNA: TGTGCCAGCAGCCTCCAGATGAACACTGAAGCTTTCTTT

D gene: .
V gene: TRBV20-1
J gene: TRBJ2-2
clone size: few
CDR3 protein: CSAPRVSNTGELFF
CDR3 DNA: TGCAGTGCTCCCCGGGTCTCGAACACCGGGGAGCTGTTTTTT

D gene: .
V gene: TRBV12-5
J gene: TRBJ2-7
clone size: few
CDR3 protein: CASGSTSYEQYF
CDR3 DNA: TGTGCTAGTGGTTCAACTAGCTACGAGCAGTACTTC

D gene: TRBD1
V gene: TRBV9
J gene: TRBJ2-1
clone size: many
CDR3 protein: CASGGTGRDEQFF
CDR3 DNA: TGTGCCAGCGGAGGGACAGGGCGGGATGAGCAGTTCTTC

D gene: TRBD1
V gene: TRBV6-1
J gene: TRBJ2-7
clone size: few
CDR3 protein: CASSKLLGTGAYEQYF
CDR3 DNA: TGTGCCAGCAGTAAACTTTTAGGGACAGGAGCGTACGAGCAGTACTTC

D gene: .
V gene: TRBV12-3/TRBV12-4
J gene: TRBJ1-2
clone size: many
CDR3 protein: CASTAGGGGDYGYTF
CDR3 DNA: TGTGCCAGCACCGCCGGGGGAGGAGGTGACTATGGCTACACCTTC

D gene: .
V gene: TRBV5-1
J gene: TRBJ1-4
clone size: many
CDR3 protein: CASSPTGDTTNEKLFF
CDR3 DNA: TGCGCCAGCAGTCCCACAGGCGATACAACTAATGAAAAACTGTTTTTT

D gene: .
V gene: TRBV6-1
J gene: TRBJ2-1
clone size: many
CDR3 protein: CASRADSLLVEQFF
CDR3 DNA: TGTGCCAGCAGAGCCGACAGTCTCTTGGTTGAGCAGTTCTTC

D gene: TRBD2
V gene: TRBV7-8
J gene: TRBJ2-3
clone size: .
CDR3 protein: CASSPRTSRTTQYF
CDR3 DNA: TGTGCCAGCAGCCCGCGGACTAGCAGGACTACGCAGTATTTT

D gene: TRBD2
V gene: TRBV3-1
J gene: TRBJ2-2
clone size: many
CDR3 protein: CASSQDPTGGRWAGELFF
CDR3 DNA: TGTGCCAGCAGCCAAGATCCGACGGGAGGGCGTTGGGCCGGGGAGCTGTTTTTT

D gene: .
V gene: TRBV7-2
J gene: TRBJ2-1
clone size: medium-sized
CDR3 protein: CASSLMQDNEQFF
CDR3 DNA: TGTGCCAGCAGCTTGATGCAGGACAATGAGCAGTTCTTC

D gene: TRBD2
V gene: TRBV5-1
J gene: TRBJ2-7
clone size: few
CDR3 protein: CASSSGTSGEQYF
CDR3 DNA: TGCGCCAGCAGCTCCGGGACTAGTGGCGAGCAGTACTTC

D gene: TRBD1
V gene: TRBV5-1
J gene: TRBJ1-1
clone size: few
CDR3 protein: CASRKTGTGRTEAFF
CDR3 DNA: TGCGCCAGCAGAAAAACCGGGACAGGGAGGACTGAAGCTTTCTTT

D gene: TRBD1
V gene: TRBV11-3
J gene: TRBJ2-1
clone size: many
CDR3 protein: CASSSHRGSASYNEQFF
CDR3 DNA: TGTGCCAGCAGCTCACACAGGGGCAGCGCCTCCTACAATGAGCAGTTCTTC

D gene: TRBD2
V gene: TRBV4-3
J gene: TRBJ2-7
clone size: many
CDR3 protein: CASSQGLAGEGYEQYF
CDR3 DNA: TGCGCCAGCAGCCAAGGACTAGCGGGAGAGGGCTACGAGCAGTACTTC

D gene: .
V gene: TRBV20-1
J gene: TRBJ2-3
clone size: many
CDR3 protein: CSARDRRAQYF
CDR3 DNA: TGCAGTGCTAGAGATAGGCGGGCGCAGTATTTT

D gene: .
V gene: TRBV5-1
J gene: TRBJ1-2
clone size: many
CDR3 protein: CASSPDNPNYGYTF
CDR3 DNA: TGCGCCAGCAGCCCGGACAACCCTAACTATGGCTACACCTTC

D gene: .
V gene: TRBV7-2
J gene: TRBJ2-7
clone size: many
CDR3 protein: CASSALIGGAYEQYF
CDR3 DNA: TGTGCCAGCAGCGCCCTTATTGGGGGCGCCTACGAGCAGTACTTC

D gene: TRBD2
V gene: TRBV19
J gene: TRBJ2-7
clone size: .
CDR3 protein: CASRTPGTSGEQYF
CDR3 DNA: TGTGCCAGTAGGACGCCCGGGACTAGTGGTGAGCAGTACTTC

D gene: .
V gene: TRBV14
J gene: TRBJ2-5
clone size: .
CDR3 protein: CASSPLTGLGTQYF
CDR3 DNA: TGTGCCAGCAGTCCGTTGACTGGACTGGGGACCCAGTACTTC

D gene: TRBD1
V gene: TRBV5-5
J gene: TRBJ2-2
clone size: .
CDR3 protein: CASSLIDRGYTGELFF
CDR3 DNA: TGTGCCAGCAGCTTAATCGACAGGGGGTACACCGGGGAGCTGTTTTTT

D gene: .
V gene: TRBV5-1
J gene: TRBJ2-7
clone size: few
CDR3 protein: CASSLLGAGEQYF
CDR3 DNA: TGCGCCAGCAGCTTATTAGGGGCGGGGGAGCAGTACTTC

D gene: .
V gene: TRBV20-1
J gene: TRBJ2-7
clone size: many
CDR3 protein: CSARKNIGGHEQYF
CDR3 DNA: TGCAGTGCTAGGAAGAACATTGGGGGCCACGAGCAGTACTTC

D gene: .
V gene: TRBV6-5
J gene: TRBJ1-3
clone size: many
CDR3 protein: CASSYQGPGNTIYF
CDR3 DNA: TGTGCCAGCAGTTACCAAGGGCCGGGAAACACCATATATTTT

D gene: TRBD1
V gene: TRBV4-3
J gene: TRBJ2-2
clone size: many
CDR3 protein: CASSHPGQGGTGELFF
CDR3 DNA: TGCGCCAGCAGCCATCCGGGACAGGGTGGGACCGGGGAGCTGTTTTTT

D gene: .
V gene: TRBV30
J gene: TRBJ2-3
clone size: many
CDR3 protein: CAWSEVDTQYF
CDR3 DNA: TGTGCCTGGAGTGAGGTAGATACGCAGTATTTT

D gene: .
V gene: TRBV9
J gene: TRBJ1-6
clone size: .
CDR3 protein: CASSGIDYYNSPLHF
CDR3 DNA: TGTGCCAGCTCGGGCATTGACTACTATAATTCACCCCTCCACTTT

D gene: TRBD2
V gene: TRBV29-1
J gene: TRBJ2-3
clone size: medium-sized
CDR3 protein: CSETGLAGSVDTQYF
CDR3 DNA: TGCAGCGAAACGGGACTAGCGGGATCAGTAGATACGCAGTATTTT

D gene: TRBD2
V gene: TRBV6-1
J gene: TRBJ2-2
clone size: many
CDR3 protein: CASNPREGITNTGELFF
CDR3 DNA: TGTGCCAGCAACCCACGGGAGGGCATAACGAACACCGGGGAGCTGTTTTTT

D gene: TRBD2
V gene: TRBV20-1
J gene: TRBJ2-3
clone size: many
CDR3 protein: CSAAGTSVTDTQYF
CDR3 DNA: TGCAGTGCGGCCGGGACTAGCGTCACAGATACGCAGTATTTT

D gene: .
V gene: TRBV10-2
J gene: TRBJ2-7
clone size: few
CDR3 protein: CASRRGRDHEQYF
CDR3 DNA: TGCGCCAGCCGGCGAGGACGCGATCACGAGCAGTACTTC

D gene: .
V gene: TRBV13
J gene: TRBJ1-5
clone size: .
CDR3 protein: CASSFRVGPQHF
CDR3 DNA: TGTGCCAGCAGCTTCAGGGTTGGGCCCCAGCATTTT

D gene: TRBD1
V gene: TRBV5-1
J gene: TRBJ2-7
clone size: few
CDR3 protein: CASSLVASRTGGYEQYF
CDR3 DNA: TGCGCCAGCAGCTTGGTAGCGTCCAGGACAGGCGGGTACGAGCAGTACTTC

D gene: .
V gene: TRBV3-1
J gene: TRBJ2-2
clone size: many
CDR3 protein: CASSRDTNTGELFF
CDR3 DNA: TGTGCCAGCAGCCGGGACACCAACACCGGGGAGCTGTTTTTT

D gene: TRBD1
V gene: TRBV29-1
J gene: TRBJ2-5
clone size: many
CDR3 protein: CSARDRVTETQYF
CDR3 DNA: TGCAGCGCGAGGGACAGGGTGACGGAGACCCAGTACTTC

D gene: TRBD2
V gene: TRBV20-1
J gene: TRBJ2-2
clone size: many
CDR3 protein: CSALAGANTGELFF
CDR3 DNA: TGCAGTGCTCTAGCGGGAGCGAACACCGGGGAGCTGTTTTTT

D gene: TRBD1
V gene: TRBV30
J gene: TRBJ2-7
clone size: many
CDR3 protein: CAWGPGQGYEQYF
CDR3 DNA: TGTGCCTGGGGTCCTGGACAGGGCTACGAGCAGTACTTC

D gene: TRBD1
V gene: TRBV9
J gene: TRBJ1-1
clone size: many
CDR3 protein: CASSQSDTGVTEAFF
CDR3 DNA: TGTGCCAGCAGCCAATCAGATACAGGGGTCACTGAAGCTTTCTTT

D gene: .
V gene: TRBV18
J gene: TRBJ1-3
clone size: medium-sized
CDR3 protein: CASSPGNSGNTIYF
CDR3 DNA: TGTGCCAGCTCACCGGGGAACTCTGGAAACACCATATATTTT

D gene: .
V gene: TRBV29-1
J gene: TRBJ2-3
clone size: many
CDR3 protein: CSVAFRGSTDTQYF
CDR3 DNA: TGCAGCGTTGCGTTCAGGGGCAGCACAGATACGCAGTATTTT

D gene: TRBD2
V gene: TRBV27
J gene: TRBJ2-7
clone size: .
CDR3 protein: CASSRLAGSFRSYEQYF
CDR3 DNA: TGTGCCAGCAGTCGACTAGCGGGATCCTTTAGGTCCTACGAGCAGTACTTC

D gene: TRBD2
V gene: TRBV20-1
J gene: TRBJ2-7
clone size: many
CDR3 protein: CSARDWGLAVSYEQYF
CDR3 DNA: TGCAGTGCTAGGGACTGGGGACTAGCAGTCTCCTACGAGCAGTACTTC

D gene: .
V gene: TRBV7-8
J gene: TRBJ1-5
clone size: many
CDR3 protein: CASSLALGQNQPQHF
CDR3 DNA: TGTGCCAGCAGCTTAGCGCTAGGACAGAATCAGCCCCAGCATTTT

D gene: TRBD2
V gene: TRBV19
J gene: TRBJ2-1
clone size: few
CDR3 protein: CASSTGLAYNEQFF
CDR3 DNA: TGTGCCAGTAGTACGGGACTAGCCTACAATGAGCAGTTCTTC

D gene: TRBD1
V gene: TRBV7-3
J gene: TRBJ1-2
clone size: .
CDR3 protein: CASSHGQANYGYTF
CDR3 DNA: TGTGCCAGCAGCCACGGACAGGCTAACTATGGCTACACCTTC

D gene: .
V gene: TRBV5-1
J gene: TRBJ2-7
clone size: many
CDR3 protein: CASSWGDLYSNYEQYF
CDR3 DNA: TGCGCCAGCAGCTGGGGGGACCTCTATTCGAACTACGAGCAGTACTTC

D gene: .
V gene: TRBV5-1
J gene: TRBJ2-2
clone size: many
CDR3 protein: CASSRTANGELFF
CDR3 DNA: TGCGCCAGCAGTCGCACTGCGAACGGGGAGCTGTTTTTT

D gene: TRBD2
V gene: TRBV20-1
J gene: TRBJ2-2
clone size: many
CDR3 protein: CSASRGISGRARELFF
CDR3 DNA: TGCAGTGCTAGTAGGGGGATTAGCGGGAGGGCCAGGGAGCTGTTTTTT